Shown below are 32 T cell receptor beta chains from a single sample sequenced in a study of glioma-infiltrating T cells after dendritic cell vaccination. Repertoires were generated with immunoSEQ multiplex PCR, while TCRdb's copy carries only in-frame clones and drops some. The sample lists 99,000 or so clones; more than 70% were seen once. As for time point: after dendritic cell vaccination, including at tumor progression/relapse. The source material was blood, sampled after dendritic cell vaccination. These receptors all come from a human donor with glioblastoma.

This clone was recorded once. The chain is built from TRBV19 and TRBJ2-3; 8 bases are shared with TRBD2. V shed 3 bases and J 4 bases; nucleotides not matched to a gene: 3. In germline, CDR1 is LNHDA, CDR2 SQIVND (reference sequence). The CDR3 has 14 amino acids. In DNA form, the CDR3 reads TGTGCCAGTAGTATTGCGGGGGGCCCAGATACGCAGTATTTT. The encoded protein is CASSIAGGPDTQYF.

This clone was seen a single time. CDR3: CASSLGQDSGNTIYF. For the CDR3, the DNA is TGTGCCAGCAGCTTAGGACAGGACTCTGGAAACACCATATATTTT. The rearrangement joins TRBV5-6 to TRBJ1-3; 7 bases are a match to TRBD1. The CDR3 extends over 15 amino acids. V lost 2 bases and J lost 0; bases outside the gene matches: 2. CDR1 and CDR2 (germline): SGHDT, YYEEEE.

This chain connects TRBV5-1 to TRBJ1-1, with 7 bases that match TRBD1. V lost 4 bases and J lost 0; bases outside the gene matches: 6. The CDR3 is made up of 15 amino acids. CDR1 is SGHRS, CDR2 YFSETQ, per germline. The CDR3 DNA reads TGCGCCAGCAGCACCAGACAGGGAATGAACACTGAAGCTTTCTTT. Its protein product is CASSTRQGMNTEAFF.

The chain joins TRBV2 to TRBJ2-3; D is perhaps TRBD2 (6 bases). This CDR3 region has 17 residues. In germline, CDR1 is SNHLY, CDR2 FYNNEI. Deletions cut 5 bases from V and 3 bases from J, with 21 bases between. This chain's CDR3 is CASSYGRRLGSTDTQYF. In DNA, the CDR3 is TGTGCCAGCAGTTATGGGAGGAGACTAGGATCTACAGATACGCAGTATTTT.

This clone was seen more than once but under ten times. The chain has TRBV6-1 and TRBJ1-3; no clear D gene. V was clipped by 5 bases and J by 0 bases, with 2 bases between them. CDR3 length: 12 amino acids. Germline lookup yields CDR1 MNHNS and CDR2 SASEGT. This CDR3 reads CASSHSGNTIYF. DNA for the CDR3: TGTGCCAGCAGTCACTCTGGAAACACCATATATTTT.

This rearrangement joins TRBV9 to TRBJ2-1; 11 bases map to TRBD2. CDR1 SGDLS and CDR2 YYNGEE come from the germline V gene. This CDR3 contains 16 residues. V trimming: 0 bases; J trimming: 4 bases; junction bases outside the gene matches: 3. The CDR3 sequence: CASSVGTSGSYNEQFF. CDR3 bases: TGTGCCAGCAGCGTAGGAACTAGCGGGAGTTACAATGAGCAGTTCTTC.

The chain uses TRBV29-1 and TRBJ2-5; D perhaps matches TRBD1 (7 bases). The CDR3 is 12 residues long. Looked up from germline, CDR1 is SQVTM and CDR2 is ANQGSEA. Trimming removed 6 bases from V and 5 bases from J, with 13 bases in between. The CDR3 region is CSVGGGLETQYF. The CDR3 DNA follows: TGCAGCGTAGGAGGGGGCTTGGAGACCCAGTACTTC.

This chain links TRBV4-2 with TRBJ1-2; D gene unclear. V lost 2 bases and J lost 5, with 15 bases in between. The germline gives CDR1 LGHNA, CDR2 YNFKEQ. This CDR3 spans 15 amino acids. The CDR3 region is CASSQSRSIGYGYTF. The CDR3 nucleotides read TGTGCCAGCAGCCAATCTAGATCGATAGGTTATGGCTACACCTTC.

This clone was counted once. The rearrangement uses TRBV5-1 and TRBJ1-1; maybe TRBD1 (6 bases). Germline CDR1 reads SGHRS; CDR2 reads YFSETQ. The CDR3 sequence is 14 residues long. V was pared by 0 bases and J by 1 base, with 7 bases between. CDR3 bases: TGCGCCAGCAGCTTGGTAGGGGGGAACACTGAAGCTTTCTTT. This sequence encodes CASSLVGGNTEAFF. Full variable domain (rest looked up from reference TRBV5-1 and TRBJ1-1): KAGVTQTPRYLIKTRGQQVTLSCSPISGHRSVSWYQQTPGQGLQFLFEYFSETQRNKGNFPGRFSGRQFSNSRSEMNVSTLELGDSALYLCASSLVGGNTEAFFGQGTRLTVV.

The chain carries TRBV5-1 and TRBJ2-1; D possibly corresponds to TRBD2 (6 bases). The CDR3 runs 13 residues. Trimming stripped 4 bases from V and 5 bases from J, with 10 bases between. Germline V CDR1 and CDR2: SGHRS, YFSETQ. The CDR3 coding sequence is TGCGCCAGCAGCCCGGGGGTCGACAATGAGCAGTTCTTC. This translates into CASSPGVDNEQFF.

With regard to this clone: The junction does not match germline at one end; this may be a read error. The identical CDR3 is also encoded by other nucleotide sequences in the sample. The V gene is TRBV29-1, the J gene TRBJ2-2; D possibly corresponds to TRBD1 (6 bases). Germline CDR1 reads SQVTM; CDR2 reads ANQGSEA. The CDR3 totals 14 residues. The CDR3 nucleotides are TGCAGCGTCACGGACAGTAATGACACCGGGGAACTGTTTTTT. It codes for CSVTDSNDTGELFF.

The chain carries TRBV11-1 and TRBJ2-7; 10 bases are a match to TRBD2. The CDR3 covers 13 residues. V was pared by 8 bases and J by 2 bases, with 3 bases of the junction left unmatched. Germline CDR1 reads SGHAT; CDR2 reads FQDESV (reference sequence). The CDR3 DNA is TGTGCCAGCGGACTAGCGGCTCCCTACGAGCAGTACTTC. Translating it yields CASGLAAPYEQYF.

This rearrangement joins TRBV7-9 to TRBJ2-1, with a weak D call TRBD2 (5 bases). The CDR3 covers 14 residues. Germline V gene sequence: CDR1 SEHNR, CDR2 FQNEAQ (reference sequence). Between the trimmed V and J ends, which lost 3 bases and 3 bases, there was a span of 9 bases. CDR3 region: CASSFQLGYNEQFF. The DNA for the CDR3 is TGTGCCAGCAGCTTTCAACTAGGCTACAATGAGCAGTTCTTC.

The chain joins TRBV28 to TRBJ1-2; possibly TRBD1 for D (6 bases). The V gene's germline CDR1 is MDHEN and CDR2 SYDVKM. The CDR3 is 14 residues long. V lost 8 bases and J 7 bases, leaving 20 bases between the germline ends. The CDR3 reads CASQTYGGLGGYTF. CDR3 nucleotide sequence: TGTGCCAGCCAAACGTACGGGGGGCTAGGTGGCTACACCTTC.

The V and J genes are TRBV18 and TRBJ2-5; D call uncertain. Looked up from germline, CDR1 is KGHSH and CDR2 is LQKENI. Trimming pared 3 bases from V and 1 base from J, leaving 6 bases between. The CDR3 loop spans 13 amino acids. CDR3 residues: CASSPLPQETQYF. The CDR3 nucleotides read TGTGCCAGCTCACCCCTTCCCCAAGAGACCCAGTACTTC.

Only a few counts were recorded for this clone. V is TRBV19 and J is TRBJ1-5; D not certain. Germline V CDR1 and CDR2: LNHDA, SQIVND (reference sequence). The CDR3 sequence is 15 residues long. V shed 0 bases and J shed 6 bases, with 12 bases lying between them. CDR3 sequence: CASSIDLGRGQPQHF. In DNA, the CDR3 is TGTGCCAGTAGTATAGATCTCGGGCGGGGTCAGCCCCAGCATTTT. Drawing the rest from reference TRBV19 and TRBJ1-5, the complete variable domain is DGGITQSPKYLFRKEGQNVTLSCEQNLNHDAMYWYRQDPGQGLRLIYYSQIVNDFQKGDIAEGYSVSREKKESFPLTVTSAQKNPTAFYLCASSIDLGRGQPQHFGDGTRLSIL.

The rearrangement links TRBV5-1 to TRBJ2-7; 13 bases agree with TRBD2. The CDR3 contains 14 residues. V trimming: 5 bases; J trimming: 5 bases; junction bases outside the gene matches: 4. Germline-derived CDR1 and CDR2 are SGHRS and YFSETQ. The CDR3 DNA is TGCGCCAGCAGTTCAGGACTAGCGGGAGACGAGCAGTACTTC. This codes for CASSSGLAGDEQYF.

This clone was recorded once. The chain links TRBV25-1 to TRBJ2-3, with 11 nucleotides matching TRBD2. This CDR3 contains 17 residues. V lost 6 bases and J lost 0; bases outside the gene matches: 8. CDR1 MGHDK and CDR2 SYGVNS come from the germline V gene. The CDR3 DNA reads TGTGCCAGCAGCCCCGATCCTAGCGGGAGGAGCACAGATACGCAGTATTTT. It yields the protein CASSPDPSGRSTDTQYF.

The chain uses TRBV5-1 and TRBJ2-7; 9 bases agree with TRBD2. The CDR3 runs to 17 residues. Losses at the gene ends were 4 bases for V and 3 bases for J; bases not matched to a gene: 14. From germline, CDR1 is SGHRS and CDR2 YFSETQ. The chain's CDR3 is CASSPLPGTSRIYEQYF. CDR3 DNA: TGCGCCAGCAGCCCCCTTCCCGGGACTAGCAGGATCTACGAGCAGTACTTC. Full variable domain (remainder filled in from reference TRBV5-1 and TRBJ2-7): KAGVTQTPRYLIKTRGQQVTLSCSPISGHRSVSWYQQTPGQGLQFLFEYFSETQRNKGNFPGRFSGRQFSNSRSEMNVSTLELGDSALYLCASSPLPGTSRIYEQYFGPGTRLTVT.

The CDR3: CASSLGVRLEGNEQFF. The DNA of the CDR3 is TGTGCCAGCAGCCTAGGAGTGCGACTAGAGGGCAATGAGCAGTTCTTC. The genes are TRBV27 and TRBJ2-1, with D tentatively TRBD2 (6 bases). Trimming took 6 bases from V and 6 from J, leaving 21 bases between them. The germline CDR1 and CDR2 sequences are MNHEY and SMNVEV (reference sequence). This CDR3 region has 16 residues.

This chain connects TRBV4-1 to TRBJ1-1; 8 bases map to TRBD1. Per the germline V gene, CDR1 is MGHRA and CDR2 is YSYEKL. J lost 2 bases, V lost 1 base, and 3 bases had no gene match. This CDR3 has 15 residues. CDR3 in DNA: TGCGCCAGCAGCCAAGGGACAGGGACAAACACTGAAGCTTTCTTT. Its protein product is CASSQGTGTNTEAFF.

The CDR3 DNA reads TGTGCCAGCAGCTTATGGACTAGCGGGAGTCTCTACGAGCAGTACTTC. Translated: CASSLWTSGSLYEQYF. V is TRBV11-2 and J is TRBJ2-7; TRBD2 aligns across 13 bases. The CDR3 runs to 16 residues. V lost 2 bases and J lost 3; bases outside the gene matches: 4. Germline V CDR1 and CDR2: SGHAT, FQNNGV.

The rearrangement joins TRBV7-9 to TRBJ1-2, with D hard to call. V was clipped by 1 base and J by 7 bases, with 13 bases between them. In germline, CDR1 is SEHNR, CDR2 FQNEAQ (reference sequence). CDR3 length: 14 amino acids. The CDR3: CASSLEERLGGYTF. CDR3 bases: TGTGCCAGCAGCTTAGAGGAGCGACTTGGTGGCTACACCTTC.

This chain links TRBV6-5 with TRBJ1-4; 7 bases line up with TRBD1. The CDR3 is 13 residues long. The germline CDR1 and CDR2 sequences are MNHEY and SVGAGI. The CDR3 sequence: CATRGAVNEKLFF. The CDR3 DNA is TGTGCTACCAGGGGGGCCGTTAATGAAAAACTGTTTTTT.

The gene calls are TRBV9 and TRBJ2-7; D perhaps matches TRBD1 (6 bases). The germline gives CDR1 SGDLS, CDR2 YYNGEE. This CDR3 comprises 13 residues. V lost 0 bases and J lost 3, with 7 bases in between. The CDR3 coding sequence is TGTGCCAGCAGCGTAGGACAGGACTACGAGCAGTACTTC. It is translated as CASSVGQDYEQYF. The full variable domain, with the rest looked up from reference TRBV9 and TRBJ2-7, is DSGVTQTPKHLITATGQRVTLRCSPRSGDLSVYWYQQSLDQGLQFLIQYYNGEERAKGNILERFSAQQFPDLHSELNLSSLELGDSALYFCASSVGQDYEQYFGPGTRLTVT.

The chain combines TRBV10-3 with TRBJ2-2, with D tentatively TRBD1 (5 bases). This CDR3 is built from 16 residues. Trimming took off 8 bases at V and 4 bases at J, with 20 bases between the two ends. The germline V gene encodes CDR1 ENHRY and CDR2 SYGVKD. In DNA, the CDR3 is TGTGCCATCTCCCGGAAGGGGCTGTGGAGCACCGGGGAGCTGTTTTTT. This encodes CAISRKGLWSTGELFF.

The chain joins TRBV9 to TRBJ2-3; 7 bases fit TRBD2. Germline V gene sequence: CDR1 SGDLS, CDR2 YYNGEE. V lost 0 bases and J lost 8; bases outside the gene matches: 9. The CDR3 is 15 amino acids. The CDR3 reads CASSVDSGMISTQYF. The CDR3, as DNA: TGTGCCAGCAGCGTAGACAGCGGGATGATTAGTACGCAGTATTTT.

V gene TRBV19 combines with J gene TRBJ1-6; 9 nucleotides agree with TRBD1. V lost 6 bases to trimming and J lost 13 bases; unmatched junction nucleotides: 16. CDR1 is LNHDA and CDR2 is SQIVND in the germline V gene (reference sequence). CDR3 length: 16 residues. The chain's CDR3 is CASRNPGQGTVAPLHF. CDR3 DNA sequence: TGTGCCAGTAGGAATCCGGGACAGGGAACAGTTGCGCCCCTCCACTTT.

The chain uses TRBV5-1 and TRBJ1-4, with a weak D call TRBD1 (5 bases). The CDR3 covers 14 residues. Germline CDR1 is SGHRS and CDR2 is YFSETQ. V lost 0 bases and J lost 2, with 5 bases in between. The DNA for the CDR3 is TGCGCCAGCAGCTTGGGACAGACTAATGAAAAACTGTTTTTT. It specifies CASSLGQTNEKLFF.

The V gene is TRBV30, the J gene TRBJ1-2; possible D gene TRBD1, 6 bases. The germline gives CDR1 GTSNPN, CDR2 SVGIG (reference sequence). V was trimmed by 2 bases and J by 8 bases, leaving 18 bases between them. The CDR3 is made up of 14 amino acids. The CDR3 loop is CAWSFMEQGPGYTF. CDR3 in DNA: TGTGCCTGGAGTTTTATGGAACAGGGCCCGGGCTACACCTTC.

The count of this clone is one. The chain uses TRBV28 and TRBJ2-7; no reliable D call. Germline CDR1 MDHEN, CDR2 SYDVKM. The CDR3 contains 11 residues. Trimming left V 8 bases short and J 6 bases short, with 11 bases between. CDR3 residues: CASSKQFEQYF. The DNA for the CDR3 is TGTGCCAGCTCTAAACAGTTCGAGCAGTACTTC.

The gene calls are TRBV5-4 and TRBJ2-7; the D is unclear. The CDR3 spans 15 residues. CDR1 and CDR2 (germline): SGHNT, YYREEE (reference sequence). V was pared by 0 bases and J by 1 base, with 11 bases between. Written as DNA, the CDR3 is TGTGCCAGCAGCTTGGTGGGCAGTTCTTCCTACGAGCAGTACTTC. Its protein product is CASSLVGSSSYEQYF.